This entry lists 32 T cell receptor beta chains sequenced from one sample in a study of identical twins. TCRdb reprocessed the 5' RACE reads with MiXCR, giving one entry per CDR3 protein. The sample has more than 1.5 million distinct CDR3 sequences, less than 40% seen once. Sequenced sample: cord blood. Every receptor here comes from a newborn girl in good health.

This rearrangement joins TRBV20-1 to TRBJ2-3; TRBD2 agrees at 9 bases. The junction had 12 bases not matched to a gene; V was cut back by 5 bases and J by 3 bases. The CDR3 is 16 amino acids. Looked up from germline, CDR1 is DFQATT and CDR2 is SNEGSKA (reference sequence). The CDR3 loop is CSAHVRSGSWTDTQYF. As DNA, the CDR3 is TGCAGTGCTCACGTCCGTAGCGGGAGTTGGACAGATACGCAGTATTTT.

J is TRBJ2-7 and V is TRBV20-1, with 7 nucleotides matching TRBD2. CDR1 and CDR2 (germline): DFQATT, SNEGSKA (reference sequence). The CDR3 extends over 11 amino acids. The V segment lost 3 bases and the J segment 12 bases; nucleotides outside the gene matches: 8. In DNA form, the CDR3 reads TGCAGTGCTAGCACCACTAGCGCGGGGTACTTC. Translation: CSASTTSAGYF.

Concerning this clonotype: Relative to the germline gene, one junction end is altered; a read error may explain this. J is TRBJ2-2 and V is TRBV7-2; TRBD2 aligns across 11 bases. The CDR3 loop spans 13 amino acids. Looked up from germline, CDR1 is SGHTA and CDR2 is FQGNSA. The CDR3: CASRLAGGRELFF. The DNA for the CDR3 is TGTGCCAGCAGATTAGCGGGAGGGCGGGAGCTGTTTTTT.

V gene TRBV27 combines with J gene TRBJ1-3, with D tentatively TRBD1 (6 bases). The V gene's germline CDR1 is MNHEY and CDR2 SMNVEV (reference sequence). V lost 6 bases and J lost 4, with 16 bases in between. This CDR3 is built from 15 residues. CDR3 nucleotide sequence: TGTGCCAGCAGCCCTCGCGGGGGACACGGAAACACCATATATTTT. Translating it yields CASSPRGGHGNTIYF.

This chain joins TRBV9 and TRBJ2-1; no clear D. The tail of the sequence fits TRBJ2-7 better, so the J call may be wrong. CDR3 length: 14 residues. Germline CDR1 is SGDLS and CDR2 is YYNGEE. CDR3 in amino acids: CASSVGSSYNEQYF. CDR3 DNA sequence: TGTGCCAGCAGTGTGGGTAGCTCCTACAATGAGCAGTACTTC.

This clonotype came up a few times. This chain connects TRBV28 to TRBJ1-2; 9 bases line up with TRBD1. Per the germline V gene, CDR1 is MDHEN and CDR2 is SYDVKM. This CDR3 is built from 17 residues. The V and J ends lost 4 bases and 0 bases, in that order; junction bases with no gene match: 9. The DNA for the CDR3 is TGTGCCAGCAGTTCCCCTTCTACAGGGGGCTCTAACTATGGCTACACCTTC. Amino acid sequence: CASSSPSTGGSNYGYTF.

This chain joins TRBV12-3 or TRBV12-4 and TRBJ2-3, with D possibly being TRBD2 (5 bases). The CDR3 has 13 amino acids. V lost 3 bases, J lost 4 bases, and 8 bases lay in between. The CDR3 spells CASSFGNPDTQYF. The CDR3 DNA sequence: TGTGCCAGCAGTTTCGGGAACCCAGATACGCAGTATTTT.

This clonotype was seen a few times. CDR3 nucleotide sequence: TGCGCCAGCAGCCCATGGGCTAGCGGGGCTAGCACAGATACGCAGTATTTT. Protein: CASSPWASGASTDTQYF. The gene calls are TRBV5-1 and TRBJ2-3; 9 nucleotides agree with TRBD2. This CDR3 has 17 amino acids. The V and J ends lost 4 bases and 0 bases, in that order; junction bases with no gene match: 9. Germline V gene data show CDR1 as SGHRS and CDR2 as YFSETQ.

The DNA of the CDR3 is TGTGCCAGCAGTCCCCCAGGACTAGCGGGAGGTCTCATACGGCACTACGAGCAGTACTTC. Residues: CASSPPGLAGGLIRHYEQYF. V and J are TRBV28 and TRBJ2-7, with TRBD2 identical over 14 bases. V lost 5 bases and J lost 3; bases outside the gene matches: 18. The CDR3 runs to 20 residues. Germline values: CDR1 MDHEN, CDR2 SYDVKM.

The rearrangement links TRBV7-9 to TRBJ2-3, with 9 bases matching TRBD2. The V gene's germline CDR1 is SEHNR and CDR2 FQNEAQ (reference sequence). The trim removed 5 bases at V and 1 base at J, leaving 10 bases unmatched. The CDR3 extends over 17 amino acids. CDR3 bases: TGTGCCAGCAGCGTATACGGGACTAGCTGGGGCACAGATACGCAGTATTTT. This translates into CASSVYGTSWGTDTQYF.

In its sample, this clonotype was seen a few times. The CDR3 DNA follows: TGTGCCAGCAGTCGACAGGGTCGAGGACACGAGCAGTACTTC. This codes for CASSRQGRGHEQYF. The V call is TRBV28, the J call TRBJ2-7, with TRBD1 matching over 7 bases. Germline loops: CDR1 MDHEN, CDR2 SYDVKM. V lost 5 bases, J lost 5 bases, and 9 bases stayed unmatched. This CDR3 comprises 14 residues. The variable domain in full, completed from reference TRBV28 and TRBJ2-7, reads DVKVTQSSRYLVKRTGEKVFLECVQDMDHENMFWYRQDPGLGLRLIYFSYDVKMKEKGDIPEGYSVSREKKERFSLILESASTNQTSMYLCASSRQGRGHEQYFGPGTRLTVT.

The gene calls are TRBV3-1 and TRBJ2-7, with D possibly being TRBD2 (7 bases). V lost 1 base to trimming and J lost 6 bases, with 10 bases between them. The CDR3 is 13 residues long. Germline V lookup: CDR1 LGHDT, CDR2 YNNKEL (reference sequence). The CDR3 coding sequence is TGTGCCAGCAGCCAAGGCGGGGGCCTCGAGCAGTACTTC. It codes for CASSQGGGLEQYF.

The J gene is TRBJ2-3, the V gene TRBV7-2; the D is unclear. The CDR3 totals 15 residues. Between the trimmed V and J ends, which lost 3 bases and 0 bases, there was a span of 10 bases. The V gene's germline CDR1 is SGHTA and CDR2 FQGNSA. The DNA for the CDR3 is TGTGCCAGCAGCTTTTTAGGTTCTAGCACAGATACGCAGTATTTT. This encodes CASSFLGSSTDTQYF.

In its sample, this clonotype was seen a few times. The chain is built from TRBV6-6 and TRBJ2-7; 9 bases agree with TRBD1. Germline-derived CDR1 and CDR2 are MNHNY and SVGAGI (reference sequence). The V gene end was trimmed by 8 bases and the J gene end by 3 bases; junction bases not matched to a gene: 2. The CDR3 is 12 amino acids. The CDR3 spells CASGTGFYEQYF. CDR3 nucleotide sequence: TGTGCCAGCGGGACAGGGTTCTACGAGCAGTACTTC.

The CDR3 reads CASSQQGSPSLEQYF. CDR3 bases: TGTGCCAGCAGCCAACAGGGGTCCCCCTCTCTCGAGCAGTACTTC. V usage is TRBV3-1 and J usage is TRBJ2-7; D might be TRBD1 (6 bases). The CDR3 consists of 15 residues. Trimming removed 2 bases at V and 6 bases at J, with 17 bases between. CDR1 and CDR2 from the germline V gene are LGHDT and YNNKEL (reference sequence).

This chain uses TRBV9 with TRBJ2-1, with 10 bases lining up with TRBD2. The last part of the DNA fits TRBJ2-7 better; the J call may be wrong. Germline V gene sequence: CDR1 SGDLS, CDR2 YYNGEE. The CDR3 is 15 amino acids. CDR3 coding DNA: TGTGCCAGCAGCGTTAGCGGGGGGCATTACAATGAGCAGTACTTC. Protein product: CASSVSGGHYNEQYF.

The chain couples TRBV29-1 to TRBJ2-7; 10 bases are a match to TRBD2. V lost 5 bases, J lost 6 bases, and 7 bases stayed unmatched. CDR1 and CDR2 from the germline V gene are SQVTM and ANQGSEA. The CDR3 extends over 13 amino acids. The CDR3 protein is CSVKLAGKFEQYF. The DNA for the CDR3 is TGCAGCGTTAAACTAGCGGGAAAATTCGAGCAGTACTTC.

The chain employs TRBV4-2 and TRBJ2-1, with 10 bases identical to TRBD2. The end of the DNA is better explained by TRBJ2-7, so the J call may be wrong. Germline lookup yields CDR1 LGHNA and CDR2 YNFKEQ. The CDR3 is 16 residues long. CDR3 sequence (DNA): TGTGCCAGCAGCCAGAGGGGACTAGCGTACTACAATGAGCAGTACTTC. Amino acid sequence: CASSQRGLAYYNEQYF.

The chain recombines TRBV7-9 with TRBJ2-1; 9 bases agree with TRBD1. There are 13 residues in the CDR3. Germline CDR1 is SEHNR and CDR2 is FQNEAQ (reference sequence). V shed 4 bases, J shed 8 bases, and the junction held 3 bases outside the gene matches. CDR3 region: CASSWTGDDEQFF. DNA of the CDR3: TGTGCCAGCAGCTGGACAGGGGACGATGAGCAGTTCTTC.

CDR3 coding DNA: TGTGCCAGCAGCCCGGTTTTTCACTCTGGGGCCAACGTCCTGACTTTC. Its protein product is CASSPVFHSGANVLTF. The chain couples TRBV6-1 to TRBJ2-6; D gene uncertain. Trimming removed 6 bases at V and 0 bases at J, with 12 bases between. The CDR3 is 16 residues long. CDR1 and CDR2 (germline): MNHNS, SASEGT.

The chain employs TRBV28 and TRBJ2-4, with D unresolved. The CDR3 runs 13 residues. V gave up 3 bases and J gave up 6 bases, with 9 bases separating them. CDR1 is MDHEN, CDR2 SYDVKM, per germline. The CDR3 DNA reads as TGTGCCAGCAGTTTTTCTGAGTTAAACATTCAGTACTTC. This gives the protein CASSFSELNIQYF.

This chain uses TRBV7-9 with TRBJ1-2; the D gene is possibly TRBD1 (6 bases). The CDR3 is made up of 16 amino acids. The V end was cut by 5 bases, the J end by 4 bases, with 20 bases between. The V gene's germline CDR1 is SEHNR and CDR2 FQNEAQ (reference sequence). The CDR3 bases are TGTGCCAGCAGCCTGGGACACGATCTGCGCCCCTATGGCTACACCTTC. It is translated as CASSLGHDLRPYGYTF.

Comment on this clonotype: One end of the junction varies from germline; a read error may be responsible. This sequence joins TRBV2 and TRBJ2-1; 10 bases map to TRBD2. Germline V gene sequence: CDR1 SNHLY, CDR2 FYNNEI. CDR3 length: 15 residues. CDR3 sequence reads: CASRPTSGTYDEQFF. The DNA of the CDR3 is TGTGCCAGCAGGCCTACTAGCGGGACCTACGATGAGCAGTTCTTC.

This clonotype has more than one count but fewer than ten. V gene TRBV2 combines with J gene TRBJ2-1; D might be TRBD1 (5 bases). V was pared by 4 bases and J by 12 bases, with 19 bases between. CDR3 length: 14 amino acids. The germline gives CDR1 SNHLY, CDR2 FYNNEI. CDR3 DNA sequence: TGTGCCAGCAGTGCGGTCAGGGAAGCCCTAGGGCAGTTCTTC. Amino acid sequence: CASSAVREALGQFF.

The chain is built from TRBV20-1 and TRBJ2-3; unclear D gene. The germline V gene encodes CDR1 DFQATT and CDR2 SNEGSKA (reference sequence). This CDR3 has 12 amino acids. The germline V and J ends were trimmed by 4 bases and 4 bases, with 9 bases remaining between them. The CDR3 region is CSAIQTADTQYF. CDR3 nucleotide sequence: TGCAGTGCTATCCAGACTGCAGATACGCAGTATTTT.

The V call is TRBV5-6, the J call TRBJ1-6, with a weak D call TRBD1 (5 bases). The germline V gene encodes CDR1 SGHDT and CDR2 YYEEEE. Trimming cost V 1 base and J 5 bases, with 10 bases left between them. The CDR3 extends over 15 amino acids. CDR3 region: CASSLLGVNNSPLHF. CDR3 DNA: TGTGCCAGCAGCTTGTTGGGGGTAAATAATTCACCCCTCCACTTT. The full variable domain, in which reference TRBV5-6 and TRBJ1-6 provide the parts outside the CDR3, is DAGVTQSPTHLIKTRGQQVTLRCSPKSGHDTVSWYQQALGQGPQFIFQYYEEEERQRGNFPDRFSGHQFPNYSSELNVNALLLGDSALYLCASSLLGVNNSPLHFGNGTRLTVT.

About this clonotype itself: At one boundary the junction diverges from the germline segment, which might be a read error. V gene TRBV4-2 combines with J gene TRBJ2-7, with 9 bases identical to TRBD2. Germline CDR1 LGHNA, CDR2 YNFKEQ. The length of the CDR3 is 14 residues. CDR3 residues: CASSRGTSSDEQYF. The CDR3 DNA follows: TGTGCCAGCAGCCGGGGGACTAGCTCCGACGAGCAGTACTTC.

This clonotype was observed a few times. The chain recombines TRBV2 with TRBJ2-1; either TRBD1 or TRBD2 may fit D (6 bases each). CDR1 and CDR2 (germline): SNHLY, FYNNEI. The CDR3 spans 15 residues. The V end was cut by 3 bases, the J end by 3 bases, with 12 bases between. Here the CDR3 DNA reads TGTGCCAGCAGTGATCCGGGGGCTGGCTACAATGAGCAGTTCTTC. Its protein product is CASSDPGAGYNEQFF.

This clonotype appeared many times. The chain combines TRBV11-2 with TRBJ2-3; 10 bases are a match to TRBD2. Losses at the gene ends were 4 bases for V and 1 base for J; bases not matched to a gene: 5. CDR1 SGHAT and CDR2 FQNNGV come from the germline V gene. CDR3 size: 16 residues. CDR3 region: CASSYSGLAGTDTQYF. Written as DNA, the CDR3 is TGTGCCAGCAGCTACAGTGGACTAGCGGGCACAGATACGCAGTATTTT.

The sample holds a few counts of this clonotype. This sequence joins TRBV6-1 and TRBJ1-2; 10 bases match TRBD1. The ends lost 5 bases at V and 6 bases at J; junction bases unmatched: 6. This CDR3 has 14 amino acids. The germline V gene encodes CDR1 MNHNS and CDR2 SASEGT. CDR3 region: CASSLWTGGNGYTF. CDR3 in DNA: TGTGCCAGCAGTCTTTGGACAGGGGGAAATGGCTACACCTTC.

The CDR3 reads CASSPFRRGLAGALPSTDTQYF. The CDR3 DNA follows: TGTGCCAGCAGCCCTTTTAGAAGGGGACTAGCGGGAGCCCTGCCTAGCACAGATACGCAGTATTTT. The chain couples TRBV27 to TRBJ2-3; 14 bases are a match to TRBD2. The germline CDR1 and CDR2 sequences are MNHEY and SMNVEV (reference sequence). V dropped 6 bases and J dropped 0; count of bases not matched to a gene: 20. This CDR3 has 22 residues.

This clonotype was observed a few times. The chain couples TRBV24-1 to TRBJ2-7; D might be TRBD1 (6 bases). The CDR3 is 14 amino acids. V gave up 1 base and J gave up 3 bases, with 9 bases separating them. Looked up from germline, CDR1 is KGHDR and CDR2 is SFDVKD. In DNA, the CDR3 is TGTGCCACCAGTGATTTTTCGACAGGCTACGAGCAGTACTTC. Protein product: CATSDFSTGYEQYF.